A selection of T cell receptor beta chains follows, all from one sample in a study of blood T cell repertoires in COVID-19. The method was immunoSEQ multiplex PCR; TCRdb's version includes in-frame clones alone and lacks a portion of them. Of 300,000 or so clones listed, 86% were seen once; the top ten hold about 1.7%. Sequences were obtained from peripheral blood. The receptors shown here come from a woman in her forties or fifties with acute or convalescent COVID-19. Each CDR3 is given with its conserved first and last residue. Fields, in order: J gene, clone size, V gene, D gene, CDR3 DNA, CDR3 protein. The D gene is left open where the match is weak. Clone size is not always given. Where it is, it says once, few, many or a class for expanded clones.

>TRBJ1-6|NA|TRBV19|NA
TGTGCCAGTAGTACGACGGGGAAGAATTCACCCCTCCACTTT
CASSTTGKNSPLHF
>TRBJ1-1|NA|TRBV18|TRBD1
TGTGCCAGCTCAGCCGGGACAGGGAGTTACACTGAAGCTTTCTTT
CASSAGTGSYTEAFF
>TRBJ1-3|NA|TRBV9|TRBD1
TGTGCCAGCAGCACCCGGGACAGTAGAAACACCATATATTTT
CASSTRDSRNTIYF
>TRBJ2-1|NA|TRBV6-5|TRBD2
TGTGCCAGCAGGTCCGGGACTAGCGGGAGTAATGAGCAGTTCTTC
CASRSGTSGSNEQFF
>TRBJ1-5|NA|TRBV19|NA
TGTGCCAGTACCCCGGGGACTGCCCGATTCAATCAGCCCCAGCATTTT
CASTPGTARFNQPQHF
>TRBJ2-1|NA|TRBV5-1|NA
TGCGCCAGCAGCCCCCGACCTAGCGACACCTACAATGAGCAGTTCTTC
CASSPRPSDTYNEQFF
>TRBJ2-7|NA|TRBV28|TRBD1
TGTGCCAGCAGTTCCCCTCGACAGGGGGCGCGCAAGCAGTACTTC
CASSSPRQGARKQYF
>TRBJ2-5|NA|TRBV25-1|TRBD2
TGTGCCAGCAGTGAATCACCTGGACTAGCGGGAGACGTAGAGACCCAGTACTTC
CASSESPGLAGDVETQYF
>TRBJ1-6|NA|TRBV9|NA
TGTGCCAGCAGCCCCACCATGAATCGGAATTCACCCCTCCACTTT
CASSPTMNRNSPLHF
>TRBJ2-1|NA|TRBV30|TRBD2
TGTGCCTGGAGTGTCCCGGGACTAGCGGCCAATGAGCAGTTCTTC
CAWSVPGLAANEQFF
>TRBJ2-5|NA|TRBV27|TRBD2
TGTGCCAGCACAGTAGCGGGAGAGGGGACCCAGTACTTC
CASTVAGEGTQYF
>TRBJ2-1|NA|TRBV29-1|TRBD2
TGCAGCGCGCGACTAGCTGATGAGCAGTTCTTC
CSARLADEQFF
>TRBJ2-5|NA|TRBV4-1|TRBD1
TGCGCCAGCAGCCCTTGGACAGGGCAAGAGACCCAGTACTTC
CASSPWTGQETQYF
>TRBJ2-7|NA|TRBV30|TRBD1
TGTGCCTGGAGTTGGACAGGGAACGAGCAGTACTTC
CAWSWTGNEQYF
>TRBJ1-3|NA|TRBV7-2|TRBD1
TGTGCCAGCAGCTCAGGGGACAGGGGTATTGGAAACACCATATATTTT
CASSSGDRGIGNTIYF
>TRBJ1-5|NA|TRBV7-9|NA
TGTGCCAGCAGCTCCGTCACAGGGAATCAGCCCCAGCATTTT
CASSSVTGNQPQHF
>TRBJ2-3|NA|TRBV2|NA
TGTGCCAGCAGTGAAACTGGACAGAGCACAGATACGCAGTATTTT
CASSETGQSTDTQYF
>TRBJ2-3|NA|TRBV6-4|NA
TGTGCCAGCAGTGACTCTGCGCGGGGCACAGATACGCAGTATTTT
CASSDSARGTDTQYF
>TRBJ2-6|NA|TRBV28|TRBD1
TGTGCCAGCAGCCAGGGAGGACAGGGGGCTTCGGGGGCCAACGTCCTGACTTTC
CASSQGGQGASGANVLTF
>TRBJ2-2|NA|TRBV7-7|NA
TGTGCTAGCAGCTTAGGTCGGAGGAAGGCTAACACCGGGGAGCTGTTTTTT
CASSLGRRKANTGELFF
>TRBJ1-5|few|TRBV2|TRBD1
TGTGCCAGCAGTGGGACAGGGGGTGATCAGCCCCAGCATTTT
CASSGTGGDQPQHF
>TRBJ2-1|NA|TRBV30|NA
TGTGCCTGGAGTGTAGGTAGCCCTAGCTCCTACAATGAGCAGTTCTTC
CAWSVGSPSSYNEQFF
>TRBJ1-2|NA|TRBV5-1|NA
TGCGCCAGCAGCTCGGGAGGGGTCAACTATGGCTACACCTTC
CASSSGGVNYGYTF
>TRBJ2-7|NA|TRBV27|NA
TGTGCCAGCAGTTCCCATGTCTCAAGACAGAGGCAGACTGACGAGCAGTACTTC
CASSSHVSRQRQTDEQYF
>TRBJ1-5|NA|TRBV29-1|TRBD1
TGCAGCGTTAGGACAGGGGGTCAGCCCCAGCATTTT
CSVRTGGQPQHF
>TRBJ2-1|NA|TRBV7-2|TRBD2
TGTGCCAGCAGCATGGGTAAGACTAGCGCCCATGACAATGAGCAGTTCTTC
CASSMGKTSAHDNEQFF
>TRBJ1-6|NA|TRBV7-3|TRBD1
TGTGCCAGCAGCTACTCCCCGGACAGGGTTAATTCACCCCTCCACTTT
CASSYSPDRVNSPLHF
>TRBJ1-4|NA|TRBV9|TRBD1
TGTGCCAGCAGCATGGGACAGGGGGTTGATGAAAAACTGTTTTTT
CASSMGQGVDEKLFF
>TRBJ2-1|once|TRBV7-6|TRBD1
TGTGCCAGCAGCTGGGGACAGGGGGCCAGTGAGCAGTTCTTC
CASSWGQGASEQFF
>TRBJ1-2|few|TRBV12-3/TRBV12-4|TRBD1
TGTGCCAGCAAACGACAGGGAGGAGGCTACACCTTC
CASKRQGGGYTF
>TRBJ2-7|NA|TRBV18|TRBD1
TGTGCCAGCTCACCAGGGACAGGGGGGCCCTACGAGCAGTACTTC
CASSPGTGGPYEQYF
>TRBJ2-1|NA|TRBV7-3|TRBD2
TGTGCCAGCAGCTTAACGGGGGGACTAGCAGGCGAGCAGTTCTTC
CASSLTGGLAGEQFF
>TRBJ1-6|NA|TRBV2|TRBD1
TGTGCCAGCAGTAGGACAGGCGACTCACCCCTCCACTTT
CASSRTGDSPLHF
>TRBJ2-1|NA|TRBV5-1|NA
TGCGCCAGCAGCCTTCAGGGATTCGCGAGCGATGAGCAGTTCTTC
CASSLQGFASDEQFF
>TRBJ2-7|NA|TRBV3-1/TRBV3-2|NA
TGTGCCAGCAGCCAAGATGGGAGTTTTGCAGTGGAGCAGTACTTC
CASSQDGSFAVEQYF